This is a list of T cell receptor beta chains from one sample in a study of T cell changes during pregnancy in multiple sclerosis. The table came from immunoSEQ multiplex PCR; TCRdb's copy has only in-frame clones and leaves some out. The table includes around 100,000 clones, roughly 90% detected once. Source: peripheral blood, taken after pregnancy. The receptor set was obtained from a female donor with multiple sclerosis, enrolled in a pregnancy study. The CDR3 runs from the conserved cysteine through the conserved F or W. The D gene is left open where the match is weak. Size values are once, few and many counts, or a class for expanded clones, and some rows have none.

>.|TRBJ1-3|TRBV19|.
CASSDRQSSGNTIYF
TGTGCCAGTAGCGACAGACAGAGCTCTGGAAACACCATATATTTT
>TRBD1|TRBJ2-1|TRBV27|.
CASSAGTGGNEQFF
TGTGCCAGCAGTGCGGGGACAGGGGGCAATGAGCAGTTCTTC
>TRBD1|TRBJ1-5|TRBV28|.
CASSLTGVQGRNQPQHF
TGTGCCAGCAGCCTTACAGGGGTTCAAGGGCGCAATCAGCCCCAGCATTTT
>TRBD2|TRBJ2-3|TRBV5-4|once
CASSLSGGVVDTQYF
TGTGCCAGCAGCTTAAGCGGGGGGGTGGTAGATACGCAGTATTTT
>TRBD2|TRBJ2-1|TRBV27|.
CASSLMGPLAGSYNEQFF
TGTGCCAGCAGTTTAATGGGCCCCCTAGCGGGGTCCTACAATGAGCAGTTCTTC
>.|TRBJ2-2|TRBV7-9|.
CASSLTGELFF
TGTGCCAGCAGCCTCACCGGGGAGCTGTTTTTT
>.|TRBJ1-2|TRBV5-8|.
CASSSTGYYGYTF
TGTGCCAGCAGTTCTACAGGGTACTATGGCTACACCTTC
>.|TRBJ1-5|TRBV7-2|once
CASSLEAGQPQHF
TGTGCCAGCAGCTTAGAAGCGGGTCAGCCCCAGCATTTT
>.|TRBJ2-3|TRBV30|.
CAWRPFSVPGPQEDTQYF
TGTGCCTGGAGGCCCTTTTCCGTACCCGGCCCCCAGGAAGATACGCAGTATTTT
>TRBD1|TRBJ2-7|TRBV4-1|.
CASSRPGTGFEQYF
TGCGCCAGCAGCCGTCCCGGGACAGGGTTTGAGCAGTACTTC
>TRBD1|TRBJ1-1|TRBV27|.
CASSLLDRENTEAFF
TGTGCCAGCAGCTTGTTAGACAGGGAAAACACTGAAGCTTTCTTT
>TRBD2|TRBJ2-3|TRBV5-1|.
CASSQRDGTLTAYF
TGCGCCAGCTCTCAGCGGGACGGGACCCTCACGGCGTATTTT
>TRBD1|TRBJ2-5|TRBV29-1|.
CSVPGTGGRETQYF
TGCAGCGTTCCGGGGACAGGGGGTCGAGAGACCCAGTACTTC
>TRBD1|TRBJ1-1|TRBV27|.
CASSLLTGSHTEAFF
TGTGCCAGCAGCCTCCTGACAGGGTCCCACACTGAAGCTTTCTTT
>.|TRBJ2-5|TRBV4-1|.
CASSQAPQGWETQYF
TGCGCCAGCAGCCAAGCCCCACAGGGATGGGAGACCCAGTACTTC
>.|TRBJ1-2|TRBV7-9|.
CASSLDRVTGYTF
TGTGCCAGCAGCTTAGACAGGGTAACTGGCTACACCTTC
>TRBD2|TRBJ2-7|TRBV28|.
CASSWTSGGYEQYF
TGTGCCAGCAGTTGGACTAGCGGGGGCTACGAGCAGTACTTC
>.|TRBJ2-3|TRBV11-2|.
CASSAGIRDTQYF
TGTGCCAGCAGCGCGGGAATCCGAGATACGCAGTATTTT
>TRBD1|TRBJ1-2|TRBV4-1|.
CASREVFRDSRQGGHTF
TGCGCCAGCAGAGAGGTATTCCGGGACAGCCGGCAAGGGGGCCACACCTTC
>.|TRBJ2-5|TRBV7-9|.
CASSLTGVGETQYF
TGTGCCAGCAGCTTAACGGGAGTAGGGGAGACCCAGTACTTC
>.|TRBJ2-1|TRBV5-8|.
CASSRLGNEQFF
TGTGCCAGCAGCCGACTAGGAAATGAGCAGTTCTTC
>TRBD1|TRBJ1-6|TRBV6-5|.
CASSLGQGASPLHF
TGTGCCAGCAGTCTCGGACAGGGAGCCTCACCCCTCCACTTT
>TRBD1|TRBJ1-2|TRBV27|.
CASSRTGGNYGYTF
TGTGCCAGCAGCAGAACAGGGGGTAACTATGGCTACACCTTC
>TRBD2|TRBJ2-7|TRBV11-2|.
CASRLPGLADYEQYF
TGTGCCAGCAGATTACCGGGACTAGCGGATTACGAGCAGTACTTC
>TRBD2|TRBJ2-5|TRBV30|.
CAWTVSGGPWETQYF
TGTGCCTGGACGGTGAGCGGGGGGCCTTGGGAGACCCAGTACTTC
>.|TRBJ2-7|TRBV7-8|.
CASSLTAGGSYEQYF
TGTGCCAGCAGCTTAACGGCCGGCGGATCCTACGAGCAGTACTTC
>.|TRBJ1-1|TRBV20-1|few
CSLRRDTEAFF
TGCAGCCTACGCAGGGACACTGAAGCTTTCTTT
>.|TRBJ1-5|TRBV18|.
CASSPPAVIGQHNQPQHF
TGTGCCAGCTCACCACCTGCCGTTATTGGGCAGCATAATCAGCCCCAGCATTTT
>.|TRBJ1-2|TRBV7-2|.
CASSLARAGYGYTF
TGTGCCAGCAGCTTAGCGCGGGCAGGCTATGGCTACACCTTC
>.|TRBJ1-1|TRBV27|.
CASSPLVADLNTEAFF
TGTGCCAGCAGTCCACTAGTGGCAGATCTGAACACTGAAGCTTTCTTT
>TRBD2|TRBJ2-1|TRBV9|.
CASSVGTSGYNEQFF
TGTGCCAGCAGCGTGGGAACTAGCGGGTACAATGAGCAGTTCTTC
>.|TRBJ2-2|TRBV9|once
CASSVAGGKNTGELFF
TGTGCCAGCAGCGTAGCGGGCGGGAAGAACACCGGGGAGCTGTTTTTT
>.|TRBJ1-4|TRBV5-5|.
CASSPEGGVDEKLFF
TGTGCCAGCAGCCCCGAGGGAGGGGTGGACGAAAAACTGTTTTTT
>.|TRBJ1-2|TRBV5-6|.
CASSAWAENYGYTF
TGTGCCAGCAGCGCCTGGGCCGAAAACTATGGCTACACCTTC
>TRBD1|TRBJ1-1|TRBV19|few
CASSRIGQARAFF
TGTGCCAGTAGTAGGATCGGACAGGCCCGAGCTTTCTTT
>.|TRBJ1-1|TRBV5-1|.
CASSLGIKRAEAFF
TGCGCCAGCAGCTTGGGAATTAAGAGAGCTGAAGCTTTCTTT
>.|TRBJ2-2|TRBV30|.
CAWSSGPGELFF
TGTGCCTGGAGTTCGGGTCCCGGGGAGCTGTTTTTT
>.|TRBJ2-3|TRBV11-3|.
CASSFAGSAQYF
TGTGCCAGCAGCTTTGCAGGGTCTGCGCAGTATTTT
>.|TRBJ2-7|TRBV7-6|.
CASSLGDAPSGEQYF
TGTGCCAGCAGCTTAGGAGATGCCCCGTCGGGCGAGCAGTACTTC
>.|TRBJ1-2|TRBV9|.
CASSVGEYPSGYTF
TGTGCCAGCAGCGTAGGGGAGTACCCTTCTGGCTACACCTTC
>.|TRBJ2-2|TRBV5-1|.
CASSLVVLSTGELFF
TGCGCCAGCAGCTTGGTTGTTCTCAGCACCGGGGAGCTGTTTTTT
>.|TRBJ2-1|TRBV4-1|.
CASSQFRVVGEQFF
TGCGCCAGCAGCCAGTTCAGGGTAGTCGGTGAGCAGTTCTTC
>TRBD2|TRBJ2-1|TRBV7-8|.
CASSLKPSGSHLNEQFF
TGTGCCAGCAGCTTGAAACCTAGCGGGAGCCATCTGAATGAGCAGTTCTTC
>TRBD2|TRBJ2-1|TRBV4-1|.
CASHRSGTEVLGEQFF
TGCGCCAGCCATAGGAGCGGGACTGAAGTTTTGGGTGAGCAGTTCTTC
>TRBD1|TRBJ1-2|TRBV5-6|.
CASSSGTEAGYTF
TGTGCCAGCAGCTCGGGGACAGAGGCTGGCTACACCTTC
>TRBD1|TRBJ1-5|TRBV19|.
CASSRIDRGDQPQHF
TGTGCCAGTAGTAGAATCGACAGGGGGGATCAGCCCCAGCATTTT
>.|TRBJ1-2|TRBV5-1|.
CASSFEGTGRGGYTF
TGCGCCAGCAGCTTCGAGGGTACCGGGAGGGGTGGCTACACCTTC
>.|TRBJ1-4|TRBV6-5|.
CASRRTATNEKLFF
TGTGCCAGCAGACGGACAGCAACTAATGAAAAACTGTTTTTT
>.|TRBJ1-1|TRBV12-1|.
CASSSKTGGRTEAFF
TGTGCCAGCAGCTCAAAGACAGGGGGCAGGACTGAAGCTTTCTTT
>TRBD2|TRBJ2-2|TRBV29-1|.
CSVGSGRATGELFF
TGCAGCGTTGGTAGCGGGAGGGCTACCGGGGAGCTGTTTTTT
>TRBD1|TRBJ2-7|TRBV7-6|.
CASSPQGSEQYF
TGTGCCAGCAGCCCACAGGGGAGCGAGCAGTACTTC
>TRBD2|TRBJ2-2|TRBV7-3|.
CASSERGGRGGELFF
TGTGCCAGCAGCGAGCGGGGGGGCCGGGGCGGGGAGCTGTTTTTT
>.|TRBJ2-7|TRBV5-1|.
CASTLYHLPGGDSYEQYF
TGCGCCAGCACCTTATACCACCTACCCGGGGGTGATTCCTACGAGCAGTACTTC
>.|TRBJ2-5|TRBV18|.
CASSPVIKETQYF
TGTGCCAGCTCACCAGTCATCAAAGAGACCCAGTACTTC
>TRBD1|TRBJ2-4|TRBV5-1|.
CASSLGGQGDNIQYF
TGCGCCAGCAGCTTGGGGGGACAGGGGGATAACATTCAGTACTTC
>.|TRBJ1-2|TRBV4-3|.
CASSETLGGKGIGYTF
TGCGCCAGCAGCGAGACCCTTGGGGGGAAAGGTATTGGCTACACCTTC
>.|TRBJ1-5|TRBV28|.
CASFSHLNNQPQHF
TGTGCCAGCTTCTCACACCTCAACAATCAGCCCCAGCATTTT
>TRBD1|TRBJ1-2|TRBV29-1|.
CSVEEQGLDGYTF
TGCAGCGTTGAAGAACAGGGGTTGGATGGCTACACCTTC